A single sample gave rise to the 23 T cell receptor beta chains below, sequenced in a study of blood T cell repertoires in COVID-19. The data were produced by immunoSEQ multiplex PCR, yet TCRdb's version contains in-frame clones alone and is incomplete. Of 95,000 to 110,000 clones listed, roughly 84% are singletons. Source material: peripheral blood. These receptors originate from a human donor in a cohort sampled during active COVID-19.

The gene calls are TRBV9 and TRBJ1-3; D gene ambiguous. V dropped 0 bases and J dropped 0 bases, with 7 bases sitting between them. Germline loops: CDR1 SGDLS, CDR2 YYNGEE. The CDR3 has 15 amino acids. CDR3 in amino acids: CASSVGESSGNTIYF. CDR3 sequence (DNA): TGTGCCAGCAGCGTAGGTGAGAGCTCTGGAAACACCATATATTTT.

The chain recombines TRBV6-5 with TRBJ1-1; 8 bases match TRBD1. CDR1 MNHEY and CDR2 SVGAGI come from the germline V gene. The J segment lost 4 bases and the V segment lost 0 bases, leaving 4 bases of the junction unmatched. This CDR3 region has 15 residues. The CDR3 DNA sequence: TGTGCCAGCAGTTACTCGGCACAGGGGGGCACTGAAGCTTTCTTT. Its translation: CASSYSAQGGTEAFF.

The chain recombines TRBV5-6 with TRBJ2-2; 11 bases fit TRBD2. CDR3 length equals 19 residues. Trimming cost V 1 base and J 1 base; bases outside gene matches: 9. Germline-derived CDR1 and CDR2 are SGHDT and YYEEEE. CDR3 sequence (DNA): TGTGCCAGCAGCTTGCCGCTGACTAGCGGGATTCGGAACACCGGGGAGCTGTTTTTT. Encoded protein: CASSLPLTSGIRNTGELFF.

The V call is TRBV7-3, the J call TRBJ1-1; D gene uncertain. Looked up from germline, CDR1 is SGHTA and CDR2 is FQGTGA. The CDR3 is made up of 13 amino acids. Trimming cost V 2 bases and J 2 bases, with 6 bases left between them. The CDR3 DNA follows: TGTGCCAGCAGCTTATATTATAACACTGAAGCTTTCTTT. This translates into CASSLYYNTEAFF.

The V gene is TRBV24-1, the J gene TRBJ2-2, with 10 bases matching TRBD1. V lost 1 base and J lost 6; bases outside the gene matches: 7. The CDR3 loop spans 17 amino acids. The germline gives CDR1 KGHDR, CDR2 SFDVKD. Written as DNA, the CDR3 is TGTGCCACCAGTGATTTTCTCGGGACAGGGGTGGCCGGGGAGCTGTTTTTT. It yields the protein CATSDFLGTGVAGELFF.

V is TRBV5-1 and J is TRBJ2-1, with TRBD2 matching over 11 bases. CDR1 is SGHRS, CDR2 YFSETQ, per germline. The CDR3 spans 14 residues. The junction had 1 base not matched to a gene; V was cut back by 5 bases and J by 3 bases. CDR3 sequence: CASRTSGVYNEQFF. The CDR3, as DNA: TGCGCCAGCAGGACTAGCGGGGTCTACAATGAGCAGTTCTTC.

V and J are TRBV18 and TRBJ1-2, with a possible D match to TRBD1 (6 bases). The germline CDR1 and CDR2 sequences are KGHSH and LQKENI. The V end lost 5 bases, the J end lost 2 bases, and 15 bases lay between the germline ends. CDR3 length equals 15 residues. CDR3 loop: CASSERDTQNYGYTF. CDR3 DNA sequence: TGTGCCAGCTCAGAACGGGACACACAGAACTATGGCTACACCTTC.

The DNA of the CDR3 is TGTGCCAGCAGTTACTCGGACAGCGGGGAGCTGTTTTTT. This codes for CASSYSDSGELFF. The chain combines TRBV6-5 with TRBJ2-2, with a weak D call TRBD1 (6 bases). Germline lookup yields CDR1 MNHEY and CDR2 SVGAGI. Trimming took 0 bases from V and 7 from J, leaving 6 bases between them. This CDR3 region has 13 residues.

The chain uses TRBV27 and TRBJ2-7; 8 bases map to TRBD2. Germline lookup yields CDR1 MNHEY and CDR2 SMNVEV (reference sequence). Losses at the gene ends were 2 bases for V and 2 bases for J; bases not matched to a gene: 5. This CDR3 region has 15 residues. The CDR3 sequence: CASSLRGLVPYEQYF. CDR3 coding DNA: TGTGCCAGCAGTTTAAGGGGACTAGTGCCCTACGAGCAGTACTTC.

The chain carries TRBV11-3 and TRBJ2-2; D is perhaps TRBD2 (6 bases). Germline V gene sequence: CDR1 SGHNT, CDR2 YENEEA. This CDR3 comprises 13 residues. With 3 bases removed from V and 8 bases from J, the gap between germline ends came to 10 bases. In nucleotides, the CDR3 is TGTGCCAGCAGCTTTCCCGGGAGAGGGGAGCTGTTTTTT. Its translation: CASSFPGRGELFF.

This clone is categorized as medium-sized (0.01 to 0.1%). The chain is built from TRBV4-1 and TRBJ2-1; no reliable D call. This CDR3 contains 12 residues. Germline CDR1 reads MGHRA; CDR2 reads YSYEKL. V shed 5 bases and J shed 6 bases, with 8 bases lying between them. CDR3 sequence (DNA): TGCGCCAGCAGCGCAGAATTCAATGAGCAGTTCTTC. Protein product: CASSAEFNEQFF.

The rearrangement links TRBV6-6 to TRBJ2-1; 9 nucleotides align to TRBD1. CDR3 length equals 15 residues. Germline V gives CDR1 MNHNY, CDR2 SVGAGI (reference sequence). Trimming at V came to 2 bases and at J to 2 bases, leaving 1 base not matched to a gene. The CDR3 region has the DNA TGTGCCAGCAGTTACGGGACAGGGACCTACAATGAGCAGTTCTTC. This translates into CASSYGTGTYNEQFF.

The rearrangement uses TRBV20-1 and TRBJ1-2; no reliable D call. From germline, CDR1 is DFQATT and CDR2 SNEGSKA (reference sequence). Trimming stripped 4 bases from V and 7 bases from J, with 7 bases between. This CDR3 spans 10 amino acids. The CDR3 spells CSATSGGYTF. CDR3 DNA: TGCAGTGCTACCAGTGGTGGCTACACCTTC.

The CDR3 is CASSDASVITDTQYF. CDR3 nucleotide sequence: TGCGCCAGCAGCGATGCTAGCGTTATCACAGATACGCAGTATTTT. The chain couples TRBV5-1 to TRBJ2-3, with TRBD2 as a possible D gene (6 bases). This CDR3 spans 15 amino acids. Germline assignment: CDR1 SGHRS and CDR2 YFSETQ. V lost 4 bases and J lost 2, with 14 bases in between.

CDR3 sequence: CASSGPGGPTDTQYF. DNA of the CDR3: TGTGCCAGCAGCGGACCGGGGGGGCCGACAGATACGCAGTATTTT. The V and J genes are TRBV9 and TRBJ2-3, with 8 nucleotides matching TRBD2. The CDR3 sequence is 15 residues long. Germline values: CDR1 SGDLS, CDR2 YYNGEE. Trimming removed 3 bases from V and 3 bases from J; junction bases left unmatched: 6.

The chain combines TRBV13 with TRBJ2-6, with D possibly matching TRBD1 (6 bases). Germline CDR1 reads PRHDT; CDR2 reads FYEKMQ (reference sequence). V dropped 6 bases and J dropped 0 bases, with 12 bases sitting between them. This CDR3 contains 16 residues. CDR3 in amino acids: CASRQGFYSGANVLTF. CDR3 bases: TGTGCCAGCAGACAGGGTTTCTACTCTGGGGCCAACGTCCTGACTTTC.

The rearrangement links TRBV28 to TRBJ2-5; 11 bases fit TRBD2. Germline V CDR1 and CDR2: MDHEN, SYDVKM. This CDR3 region has 16 residues. The V gene end was trimmed by 5 bases and the J gene end by 2 bases; junction bases not matched to a gene: 7. The CDR3 is CASSVLLAGVQETQYF. In nucleotides, the CDR3 is TGTGCCAGCAGTGTACTACTAGCGGGAGTTCAAGAGACCCAGTACTTC. Complete variable domain (other parts from reference TRBV28 and TRBJ2-5): DVKVTQSSRYLVKRTGEKVFLECVQDMDHENMFWYRQDPGLGLRLIYFSYDVKMKEKGDIPEGYSVSREKKERFSLILESASTNQTSMYLCASSVLLAGVQETQYFGPGTRLLVL.

This clone occurred once. The chain couples TRBV7-8 to TRBJ2-1; 7 nucleotides align to TRBD2. The CDR3 contains 15 residues. Looked up from germline, CDR1 is SGHVS and CDR2 is FQNEAQ. V dropped 3 bases and J dropped 1; count of bases not matched to a gene: 3. CDR3: CASSFSGFSYNEQFF. In DNA form, the CDR3 reads TGTGCCAGCAGCTTTAGCGGGTTTTCCTACAATGAGCAGTTCTTC.

The rearrangement joins TRBV25-1 to TRBJ1-3; D unclear. Germline V gene data show CDR1 as MGHDK and CDR2 as SYGVNS. With 4 bases removed from V and 0 bases from J, the gap between germline ends came to 10 bases. CDR3 length: 15 residues. Written as DNA, the CDR3 is TGTGCCAGCAGTGGGAGCTGGAGCTCTGGAAACACCATATATTTT. It encodes CASSGSWSSGNTIYF. The whole variable domain, filled in from reference TRBV25-1 and TRBJ1-3, reads EADIYQTPRYLVIGTGKKITLECSQTMGHDKMYWYQQDPGMELHLIHYSYGVNSTEKGDLSSESTVSRIRTEHFPLTLESARPSHTSQYLCASSGSWSSGNTIYFGEGSWLTVV.

The J gene is TRBJ1-1, the V gene TRBV5-1, with a weak D call TRBD1 (5 bases). V was pared by 1 base and J by 4 bases, with 17 bases between. CDR3 length equals 16 residues. Germline V lookup: CDR1 SGHRS, CDR2 YFSETQ. The CDR3 sequence: CASSLRGGFGGTEAFF. CDR3 nucleotide sequence: TGCGCCAGCAGCTTGCGGGGAGGGTTCGGGGGCACTGAAGCTTTCTTT.

In its sample, this clone was seen a few times. CDR3 sequence (DNA): TGTGCCACCAAGGACGTTCGGGGAGTGGATGAGCAGTTCTTC. Translation: CATKDVRGVDEQFF. The genes are TRBV27 and TRBJ2-1, with TRBD2 as a possible D gene (5 bases). Germline V gene lookup returns CDR1 MNHEY and CDR2 SMNVEV (reference sequence). V dropped 10 bases and J dropped 8 bases, with 21 bases sitting between them. The CDR3 covers 14 residues.

This rearrangement joins TRBV11-2 to TRBJ2-7, with TRBD2 matching over 13 bases. V shed 3 bases, J shed 6 bases, and the junction held 2 bases outside the gene matches. This CDR3 comprises 14 residues. CDR1 and CDR2 (germline): SGHAT, FQNNGV. CDR3 DNA: TGTGCCAGCAGCTTTCGGACTAGCGGGGGCGAGCAGTACTTC. It translates to CASSFRTSGGEQYF.

As concerns this clone: A read error may produce the germline difference seen at one junction end. V usage is TRBV29-1 and J usage is TRBJ2-1; TRBD2 matches at 7 bases. This CDR3 spans 12 amino acids. Germline loops: CDR1 SQVTM, CDR2 ANQGSEA. CDR3 in DNA: TGCAGCGTTAAAGAGCGGGAAGGTGAGCAGTTCTTC. Amino acid sequence: CSVKEREGEQFF.